This TCR beta chain comes out of a study of blood T cells in healthy people across ages. CDR1 and CDR2 (germline): SGHTA, FQGNSA. This CDR3 has 14 residues. V was clipped by 1 base and J by 2 bases, with 9 bases between them. This clonotype was picked up many times. With a J-beta primer mix and a sample-barcoded 5' primer, a second PCR ran about 7 to 12 cycles. Using its own MiXCR run on the 5' RACE reads, TCRdb lists one record per CDR3 protein. The repertoire has around 870,000 distinct CDR3 sequences, less than 35% of them found once; the top ten carry about 18%. Sequenced material: blood. The chain combines TRBV7-2 with TRBJ2-7, with no clear D. The receptor was derived from a woman older than 75 in good health. The CDR3 nucleotides are TGTGCCAGCAGCTTAGGAGTAGGTCCCTACGAGCAGTACTTC. The encoded protein is CASSLGVGPYEQYF.